A single TCR beta chain is shown here with its context. The antigen is unknown. This sample was included in a study of T cells expressing NK-cell markers. There are 11 residues in the CDR3. CDR1 is MGHDK and CDR2 is SYGVNS in the germline V gene. TCRdb reanalyzed the 5' RACE reads, giving one entry per CDR3 protein sequence and no DNA. The sample's table shows about 260,000 distinct CDR3 sequences. General observations from the study: Four of the donors also had these clonotypes leading their CD3+CD56-NKG2C+ fraction.

The V gene is TRBV25-1, the J gene TRBJ2-5. This TCR was sampled from a man aged 18 to 29 in good health. Sequencing was carried out using blood T cells: a sorted CD56 or NKG2C T cell subset, CD4+ or CD8+ T cells, or bulk PBMC T cells (not recorded which). The CDR3 reads CASSEMLTQYF.